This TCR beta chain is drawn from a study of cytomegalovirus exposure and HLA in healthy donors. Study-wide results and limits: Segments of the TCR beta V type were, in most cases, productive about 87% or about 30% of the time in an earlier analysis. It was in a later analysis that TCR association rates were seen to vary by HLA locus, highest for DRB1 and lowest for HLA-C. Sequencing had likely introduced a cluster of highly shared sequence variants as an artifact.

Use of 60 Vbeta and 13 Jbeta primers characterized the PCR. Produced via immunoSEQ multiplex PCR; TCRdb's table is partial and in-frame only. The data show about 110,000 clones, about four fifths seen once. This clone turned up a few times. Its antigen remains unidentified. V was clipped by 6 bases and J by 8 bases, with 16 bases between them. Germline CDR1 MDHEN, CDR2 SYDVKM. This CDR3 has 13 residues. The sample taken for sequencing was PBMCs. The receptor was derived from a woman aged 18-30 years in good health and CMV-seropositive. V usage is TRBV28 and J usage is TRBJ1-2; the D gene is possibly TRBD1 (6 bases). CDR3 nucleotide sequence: TGTGCCAGCAGCGGACGGGGGGCCTGGGGCTACACCTTC. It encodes CASSGRGAWGYTF.